This TCR beta chain is from a study of Graves' ophthalmopathy and Graves' hyperthyroidism. The overall study: At initial diagnosis, peripheral blood was obtained, and this preceded any treatment.

For donors with ophthalmopathy, the disease showed moderate-to-severe activity, reached CAS ≥3 and NOSPECS ≥4, and had lasted under 3 months. Researchers turned away patients with other autoimmune diseases, uncontrolled infections, pregnancy or lactation. About this clonotype itself: Its antigen remains unidentified.

Between the trimmed V and J ends, which lost 0 bases and 7 bases, there was a span of 10 bases. The germline V gene encodes CDR1 MGHRA and CDR2 YSYEKL. This CDR3 contains 14 residues. Amplified material comprised TCR beta CDR3 regions derived from RNA transcripts. Following a first-round RT-PCR that used HTBI primers, a second-round multiplex PCR was carried out. Each CDR3 protein gets one entry after TCRdb re-called the multiplex PCR reads with MiXCR. The data contain 650,000 to 800,000 distinct CDR3 sequences, approximately 39% of them singletons. Study-wide findings and caveats: The majority of expanded thyroid clonotypes above 0.001 frequency also occurred in blood.

The source is an adult man with Graves' ophthalmopathy. V is TRBV4-1 and J is TRBJ1-5; D not certain. Material for sequencing was peripheral blood. The CDR3 sequence is CASSQDVSPQPQHF. CDR3 bases: TGCGCCAGCAGCCAAGATGTTTCTCCCCAGCCCCAGCATTTT.